The 26 T cell receptor beta chains in this list originate from one sample, sequenced in a study of blood T cell repertoires in COVID-19. Here immunoSEQ multiplex PCR was the method, and the copy in TCRdb shows in-frame clones only, minus some. Here the sample spans about 130,000 clones, approximately 78% being singletons. Sequencing was performed on peripheral blood. These receptors came from a man aged 55-75 years who had recovered from COVID-19.

This clone has only a few counts. The V gene is TRBV7-3, the J gene TRBJ2-5; D is possibly TRBD1 (5 bases). The CDR3 is made up of 14 amino acids. CDR1 and CDR2 from the germline V gene are SGHTA and FQGTGA. V was pared by 0 bases and J by 4 bases, with 9 bases between. CDR3 nucleotides: TGTGCCAGCAGCTTAACGCCAGGGTTAGAGACCCAGTACTTC. Amino acid sequence: CASSLTPGLETQYF.

The chain carries TRBV30 and TRBJ2-3; 10 bases agree with TRBD2. The CDR3 is 17 amino acids. Unmatched junction bases numbered 17, after V lost 8 bases and J lost 3 bases. Germline-derived CDR1 and CDR2 are GTSNPN and SVGIG (reference sequence). This CDR3 reads CASTPRLGSGRTDTQYF. The CDR3 DNA reads as TGTGCCAGCACTCCGAGACTGGGTAGCGGGAGGACAGATACGCAGTATTTT.

CDR3 amino acids: CASSQVLSYPGNTIYF. CDR3 bases: TGTGCCAGCAGCCAAGTCCTAAGCTACCCTGGAAACACCATATATTTT. The chain is built from TRBV7-2 and TRBJ1-3, with unresolved D. V shed 5 bases and J shed 2 bases, with 16 bases lying between them. Germline CDR1 reads SGHTA; CDR2 reads FQGNSA. CDR3 length equals 16 residues.

The rearrangement uses TRBV7-2 and TRBJ2-5, with 8 bases identical to TRBD2. Germline trimming cut 5 bases from V and 5 bases from J; bases unmatched to any gene: 7. Germline V gives CDR1 SGHTA, CDR2 FQGNSA. The CDR3 is 14 amino acids. CDR3 bases: TGTGCCAGCAGCCCCCCGGGGGGGTGGGAGACCCAGTACTTC. It encodes CASSPPGGWETQYF.

The rearrangement links TRBV9 to TRBJ1-2, with D perhaps matching TRBD1 (6 bases). The CDR3 sequence is 16 residues long. The germline V gene encodes CDR1 SGDLS and CDR2 YYNGEE. The ends were cut back, 0 bases at V and 4 bases at J, with 16 bases in the middle. This chain's CDR3 is CASSVAPRQVSYGYTF. CDR3 DNA sequence: TGTGCCAGCAGCGTAGCCCCTAGACAGGTCAGCTATGGCTACACCTTC.

This clone has only one observation. The rearrangement links TRBV3-1 (or the pseudogene TRBV3-2) to TRBJ2-5, with D possibly matching TRBD2 (6 bases). This CDR3 spans 11 amino acids. CDR1 and CDR2 (germline): LGHDT, YNNKEL (reference sequence). Trimming pared 8 bases from V and 5 bases from J, leaving 9 bases between. The CDR3 DNA is TGTGCCAGCGCCGCGGGGGAGACCCAGTACTTC. Translating gives CASAAGETQYF.

This rearrangement joins TRBV24-1 to TRBJ2-5; D gene unclear. Germline V gives CDR1 KGHDR, CDR2 SFDVKD. V lost 7 bases and J 0 bases, leaving 14 bases between the germline ends. This CDR3 contains 15 residues. Here the CDR3 reads CATSYTDGYQETQYF. For the CDR3, the DNA is TGTGCCACCAGCTACACCGACGGGTACCAAGAGACCCAGTACTTC.

This clone was detected only a few times. This rearrangement joins TRBV28 to TRBJ1-5; TRBD1 is a possible D gene (5 bases). The CDR3 is made up of 13 amino acids. V dropped 3 bases and J dropped 6 bases, with 9 bases sitting between them. Germline V lookup: CDR1 MDHEN, CDR2 SYDVKM. CDR3 sequence (DNA): TGTGCCAGCAGTTTCAGGGAGGGTCAGCCCCAGCATTTT. It is translated as CASSFREGQPQHF.

The chain employs TRBV6-6 and TRBJ1-1, with no clear D. The CDR3 is made up of 13 amino acids. Germline-derived CDR1 and CDR2 are MNHNY and SVGAGI (reference sequence). V lost 6 bases, J lost 10 bases, and 18 bases lay in between. The CDR3 DNA sequence: TGTGCCAGCAGCCACTTCGAGCAGAACAGAGCTTTCTTT. As protein: CASSHFEQNRAFF.

The rearrangement uses TRBV30 and TRBJ1-6, with 10 bases identical to TRBD1. J gave up 5 bases and V 3 bases, and 7 bases lay outside the gene matches. Per the germline V gene, CDR1 is GTSNPN and CDR2 is SVGIG (reference sequence). The CDR3 consists of 16 residues. The CDR3 nucleotides are TGTGCCTGGAGGGGTCTGACAGGGGGCAATAATTCACCCCTCCACTTT. Translating gives CAWRGLTGGNNSPLHF.

The chain links TRBV28 to TRBJ1-2; 9 bases map to TRBD1. The J segment lost 8 bases and the V segment lost 3 bases, leaving 7 bases of the junction unmatched. Per germline, CDR1 MDHEN and CDR2 SYDVKM. The CDR3 has 14 residues. For the CDR3, the DNA is TGTGCCAGCAGTTTTGGGGACAGGGACCGGGGCTACACCTTC. This gives the protein CASSFGDRDRGYTF.

V and J are TRBV28 and TRBJ1-2; 7 nucleotides align to TRBD1. CDR1 MDHEN and CDR2 SYDVKM come from the germline V gene. This CDR3 has 14 residues. V lost 6 bases to trimming and J lost 8 bases; unmatched junction nucleotides: 12. The CDR3 reads CASSTSAGGFGYTF. For the CDR3, the DNA is TGTGCCAGCAGCACTTCCGCAGGGGGATTCGGCTACACCTTC.

The chain links TRBV29-1 to TRBJ2-1; 13 nucleotides align to TRBD2. The CDR3 has 16 residues. Germline V lookup: CDR1 SQVTM, CDR2 ANQGSEA. With V trimmed by 6 bases and J by 4 bases, 9 bases remained unmatched. The CDR3 here is CSVTGLAGARYNEQFF. Written as DNA, the CDR3 is TGCAGCGTCACAGGACTAGCGGGAGCCCGGTACAATGAGCAGTTCTTC.

This clone was detected once. The chain is built from TRBV25-1 and TRBJ1-1; possible D gene TRBD1, 5 bases. V shed 5 bases and J shed 6 bases, with 19 bases lying between them. The CDR3 is made up of 15 amino acids. Per the germline V gene, CDR1 is MGHDK and CDR2 is SYGVNS. The CDR3 spells CASSPREGIFSEAFF. The CDR3 bases are TGTGCCAGCAGTCCCAGGGAGGGAATCTTCTCTGAAGCTTTCTTT. Drawing the rest from reference TRBV25-1 and TRBJ1-1, the complete variable domain is EADIYQTPRYLVIGTGKKITLECSQTMGHDKMYWYQQDPGMELHLIHYSYGVNSTEKGDLSSESTVSRIRTEHFPLTLESARPSHTSQYLCASSPREGIFSEAFFGQGTRLTVV.

The table lists this clone with a count of one. The rearrangement uses TRBV10-3 and TRBJ1-5; 10 bases align to TRBD1. With 2 bases clipped from V and 7 bases from J, the junction kept 5 bases outside the gene matches. Germline CDR1 is ENHRY and CDR2 is SYGVKD. This CDR3 contains 15 residues. Here the CDR3 DNA reads TGTGCCATCAGTGAGAAAGGACAGGGGGACCAGCCCCAGCATTTT. This codes for CAISEKGQGDQPQHF.

This chain joins TRBV2 and TRBJ1-6; 7 nucleotides agree with TRBD1. There are 14 residues in the CDR3. Per the germline V gene, CDR1 is SNHLY and CDR2 is FYNNEI. J was trimmed by 7 bases and V by 4 bases; bases with no gene match: 4. CDR3 nucleotides: TGTGCCAGCAGTGTCGACAGGGTCAATTCACCCCTCCACTTT. Translating gives CASSVDRVNSPLHF.

This clone has just a few counts. The chain recombines TRBV5-4 with TRBJ1-5; D is undetermined. CDR3 size: 18 residues. The germline V gene encodes CDR1 SGHNT and CDR2 YYREEE (reference sequence). The V end lost 0 bases, the J end lost 10 bases, and 26 bases lay between the germline ends. The CDR3 loop reads CASSLGPLGDTAGSPQHF. The CDR3 DNA reads TGTGCCAGCAGCTTGGGTCCTTTGGGTGACACGGCGGGGAGCCCCCAGCATTTT.

This clone was counted between two and nine times. The J gene is TRBJ2-1, the V gene TRBV11-2; 12 nucleotides line up with TRBD2. The junction had 4 bases not matched to a gene; V was cut back by 4 bases and J by 6 bases. Per the germline V gene, CDR1 is SGHAT and CDR2 is FQNNGV. This CDR3 contains 15 residues. This CDR3 is CASSSGLAGPNEQFF. The CDR3 bases are TGTGCCAGCAGCTCCGGACTAGCGGGACCCAATGAGCAGTTCTTC.

The chain recombines TRBV7-3 with TRBJ2-2; no reliable D call. V lost 2 bases and J lost 7, with 11 bases in between. In germline, CDR1 is SGHTA, CDR2 FQGTGA. The CDR3 runs 14 residues. CDR3 DNA: TGTGCCAGCAGCTTAGACCTAGTCGGCGGGGAGCTGTTTTTT. It encodes CASSLDLVGGELFF.

The V call is TRBV7-6, the J call TRBJ2-1, with 13 bases matching TRBD2. The trim removed 5 bases at V and 6 bases at J, leaving 4 bases unmatched. Looked up from germline, CDR1 is SGHVS and CDR2 is FNYEAQ. CDR3 length equals 15 residues. The CDR3 sequence: CASSQGTSGTNEQFF. The CDR3 DNA follows: TGTGCCAGCAGCCAAGGGACTAGCGGGACCAATGAGCAGTTCTTC.

J is TRBJ2-3 and V is TRBV4-1; no clear D gene. The germline gives CDR1 MGHRA, CDR2 YSYEKL. Trimming stripped 2 bases from V and 0 bases from J, with 6 bases between. The CDR3 spans 14 residues. CDR3 sequence: CASSQFQSTDTQYF. DNA for the CDR3: TGCGCCAGCAGCCAATTTCAGAGCACAGATACGCAGTATTTT.

This chain connects TRBV28 to TRBJ1-2, with 7 bases identical to TRBD1. This CDR3 comprises 15 residues. CDR1 and CDR2 from the germline V gene are MDHEN and SYDVKM. Losses at the gene ends were 4 bases for V and 5 bases for J; bases not matched to a gene: 10. The chain's CDR3 is CASSSPDRVGYGYTF. The CDR3 bases are TGTGCCAGCAGTTCCCCTGACAGGGTCGGGTATGGCTACACCTTC.

The gene calls are TRBV9 and TRBJ1-1, with D possibly being TRBD1 (5 bases). V was clipped by 0 bases and J by 7 bases, with 13 bases between them. CDR1 and CDR2 from the germline V gene are SGDLS and YYNGEE. CDR3 size: 14 residues. The CDR3 DNA reads TGTGCCAGCAGCGTAGGCGCGGAGGGGCTTGAAGCTTTCTTT. Translated, it gives CASSVGAEGLEAFF.

This clone was detected a few times. The chain employs TRBV12-3 or TRBV12-4 and TRBJ2-4; perhaps TRBD2 as D (5 bases). V lost 4 bases to trimming and J lost 8 bases, with 6 bases between them. There are 11 residues in the CDR3. The CDR3 region has the DNA TGTGCCAGCAGTTCCGGGGACATTCAGTACTTC. It codes for CASSSGDIQYF.

In its sample, this clone was seen a few times. The chain couples TRBV29-1 to TRBJ2-7; D gene uncertain. The CDR3 has 14 amino acids. CDR1 and CDR2 from the germline V gene are SQVTM and ANQGSEA. Trimming cost V 0 bases and J 3 bases, with 12 bases left between them. The CDR3 nucleotides read TGCAGCGTTGAAGATGCGCCTACGAACTACGAGCAGTACTTC. It codes for CSVEDAPTNYEQYF.

The chain carries TRBV28 and TRBJ1-2; TRBD1 might be the D (5 bases). The length of the CDR3 is 12 residues. Per germline, CDR1 MDHEN and CDR2 SYDVKM. The V end was cut by 5 bases, the J end by 6 bases, with 10 bases between. In DNA form, the CDR3 reads TGTGCCAGCAGTGGAGGGGATAATGGCTACACCTTC. This gives the protein CASSGGDNGYTF.